Each of the 6 T cell receptor beta chains below was sequenced from the same sample in a study of shared clonotypes between healthy human individuals. Naivety among CD8 cells was defined by CD45RO negativity and positive CCR7 selection, thereby excluding terminally differentiated effector memory CD45RA+ cells. Produced via immunoSEQ multiplex PCR; TCRdb's table is partial and in-frame only. The repertoire holds about 680,000 clones, 92% seen once, with 24% in the top ten. Specimen: naive CD8+ T cells sorted from blood. The receptors were gathered from a young man in good health.

V usage is TRBV29-1 and J usage is TRBJ2-1; D remains ambiguous. The CDR3 runs 13 residues. The V end was cut by 6 bases, the J end by 4 bases, with 13 bases between. Per the germline V gene, CDR1 is SQVTM and CDR2 is ANQGSEA. CDR3 DNA: TGCAGCGTGTGGGTAGAAGGGTACAATGAGCAGTTCTTC. This sequence encodes CSVWVEGYNEQFF.

This chain uses TRBV2 with TRBJ2-7; TRBD2 aligns across 8 bases. The germline V gene encodes CDR1 SNHLY and CDR2 FYNNEI. The CDR3 extends over 12 amino acids. V gave up 7 bases and J gave up 6 bases; unmatched junction bases: 5. DNA of the CDR3: TGTGCCAGCACGGGAGGGGGACGCGAGCAGTACTTC. Protein: CASTGGGREQYF.

The chain couples TRBV5-1 to TRBJ2-1; TRBD2 might be the D (6 bases). This CDR3 contains 13 residues. Germline loops: CDR1 SGHRS, CDR2 YFSETQ. V was clipped by 0 bases and J by 9 bases, with 10 bases between them. CDR3: CASSLETRLEQFF. CDR3 coding DNA: TGCGCCAGCAGCTTGGAGACTAGGCTTGAGCAGTTCTTC.

The chain employs TRBV15 and TRBJ1-5, with a weak D call TRBD1 (5 bases). Germline assignment: CDR1 LNHNV and CDR2 YYDKDF (reference sequence). The CDR3 spans 18 residues. Trimming took 6 bases from V and 2 from J, leaving 23 bases between them. In DNA form, the CDR3 reads TGTGCCACCAGTAACCGGGGGGAGGGTCTCCCTCGCAATCAGCCCCAGCATTTT. Translating gives CATSNRGEGLPRNQPQHF.

This clone has only a few counts. This sequence joins TRBV4-2 and TRBJ2-1; TRBD2 matches at 10 bases. Germline CDR1 is LGHNA and CDR2 is YNFKEQ. CDR3 length: 17 amino acids. J gave up 1 base and V 1 base, and 4 bases lay outside the gene matches. In DNA, the CDR3 is TGTGCCAGCAGCCAAGGGCTAGCGGGGGCATCCTACAATGAGCAGTTCTTC. This encodes CASSQGLAGASYNEQFF.

The chain uses TRBV9 and TRBJ1-1, with TRBD1 identical over 11 bases. The ends lost 3 bases at V and 6 bases at J; junction bases unmatched: 7. The CDR3 extends over 15 amino acids. Germline assignment: CDR1 SGDLS and CDR2 YYNGEE. The CDR3 region is CASSATGQGVPEAFF. The CDR3 region has the DNA TGTGCCAGCAGCGCAACGGGACAGGGGGTCCCTGAAGCTTTCTTT.